This TCR beta chain was profiled in a study of T cells in Graves' hyperthyroidism and ophthalmopathy. The ends lost 1 base at V and 4 bases at J; junction bases unmatched: 5. Germline V lookup: CDR1 KGHSH, CDR2 LQKENI. The CDR3 totals 15 residues. RNA transcripts yielded amplified TCR beta CDR3 regions. The primer set for the first-round RT-PCR of the TCR CDR3 was HTBI. TCRdb re-derived calls from the multiplex PCR reads in MiXCR, one entry per CDR3 protein. Of approximately 700,000 distinct CDR3 sequences listed, about 16% were seen once; the top ten hold around 8.1%. This clonotype was seen repeatedly, ten times or more.

The receptor was isolated from a man aged 18 to 29 with Graves' hyperthyroidism. Sample: blood. The gene calls are TRBV18 and TRBJ2-3, with 7 bases aligning to TRBD2. CDR3 protein: CASSPRTSAADTQYF. CDR3 DNA: TGTGCCAGCTCACCACGGACTAGTGCGGCAGATACGCAGTATTTT. Looking up the rest from reference TRBV18 and TRBJ2-3 gives the full variable domain: NAGVMQNPRHLVRRRGQEARLRCSPMKGHSHVYWYRQLPEEGLKFMVYLQKENIIDESGMPKERFSAEFPKEGPSILRIQQVVRGDSAAYFCASSPRTSAADTQYFGPGTRLTVL.